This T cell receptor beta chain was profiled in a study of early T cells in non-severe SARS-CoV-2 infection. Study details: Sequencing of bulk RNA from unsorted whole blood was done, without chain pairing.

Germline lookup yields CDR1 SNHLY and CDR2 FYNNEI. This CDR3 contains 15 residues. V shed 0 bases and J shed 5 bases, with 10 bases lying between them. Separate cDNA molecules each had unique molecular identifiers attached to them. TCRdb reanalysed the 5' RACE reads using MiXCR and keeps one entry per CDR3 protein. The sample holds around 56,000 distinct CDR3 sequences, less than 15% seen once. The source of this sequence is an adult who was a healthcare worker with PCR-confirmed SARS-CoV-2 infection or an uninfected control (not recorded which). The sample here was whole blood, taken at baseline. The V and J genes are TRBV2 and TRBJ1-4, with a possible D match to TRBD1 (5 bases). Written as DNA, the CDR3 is TGTGCCAGCAGTGAAGCGAGGGGCCCGAATGAAAAACTGTTTTTT. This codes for CASSEARGPNEKLFF. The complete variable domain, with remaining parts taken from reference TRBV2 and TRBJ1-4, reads EPEVTQTPSHQVTQMGQEVILRCVPISNHLYFYWYRQILGQKVEFLVSFYNNEISEKSEIFDDQFSVERPDGSNFTLKIRSTKLEDSAMYFCASSEARGPNEKLFFGSGTQLSVL.